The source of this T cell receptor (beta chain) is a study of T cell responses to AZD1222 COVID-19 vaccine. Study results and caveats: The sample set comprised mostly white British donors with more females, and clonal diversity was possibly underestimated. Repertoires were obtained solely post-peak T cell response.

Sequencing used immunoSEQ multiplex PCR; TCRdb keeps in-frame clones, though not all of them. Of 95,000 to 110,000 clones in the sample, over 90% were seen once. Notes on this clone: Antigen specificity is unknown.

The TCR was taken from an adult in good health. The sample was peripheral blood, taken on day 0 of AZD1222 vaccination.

The CDR3: CASMAYQETQYF. The DNA for the CDR3 is TGTGCCAGCATGGCTTACCAAGAGACCCAGTACTTC. The J gene is TRBJ2-5, the V gene TRBV2; D is ambiguous. CDR3 length equals 12 residues. Looked up from germline, CDR1 is SNHLY and CDR2 is FYNNEI. V shed 7 bases and J shed 0 bases, with 6 bases lying between them.